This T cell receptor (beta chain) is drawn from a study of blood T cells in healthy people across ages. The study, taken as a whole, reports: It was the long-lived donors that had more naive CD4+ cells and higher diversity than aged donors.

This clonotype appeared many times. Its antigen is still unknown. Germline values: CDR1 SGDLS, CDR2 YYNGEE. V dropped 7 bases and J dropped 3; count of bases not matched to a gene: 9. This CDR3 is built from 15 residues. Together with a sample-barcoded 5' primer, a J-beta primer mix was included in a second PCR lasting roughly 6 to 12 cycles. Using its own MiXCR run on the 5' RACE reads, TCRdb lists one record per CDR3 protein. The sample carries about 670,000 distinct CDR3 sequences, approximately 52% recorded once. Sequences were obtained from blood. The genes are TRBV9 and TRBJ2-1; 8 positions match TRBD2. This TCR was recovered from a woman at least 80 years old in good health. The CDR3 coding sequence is TGTGCCAGCGCCCCGGGAGCGGGAGACTACAATGAGCAGTTCTTC. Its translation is CASAPGAGDYNEQFF. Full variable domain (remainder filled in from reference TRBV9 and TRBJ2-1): DSGVTQTPKHLITATGQRVTLRCSPRSGDLSVYWYQQSLDQGLQFLIQYYNGEERAKGNILERFSAQQFPDLHSELNLSSLELGDSALYFCASAPGAGDYNEQFFGPGTRLTVL.